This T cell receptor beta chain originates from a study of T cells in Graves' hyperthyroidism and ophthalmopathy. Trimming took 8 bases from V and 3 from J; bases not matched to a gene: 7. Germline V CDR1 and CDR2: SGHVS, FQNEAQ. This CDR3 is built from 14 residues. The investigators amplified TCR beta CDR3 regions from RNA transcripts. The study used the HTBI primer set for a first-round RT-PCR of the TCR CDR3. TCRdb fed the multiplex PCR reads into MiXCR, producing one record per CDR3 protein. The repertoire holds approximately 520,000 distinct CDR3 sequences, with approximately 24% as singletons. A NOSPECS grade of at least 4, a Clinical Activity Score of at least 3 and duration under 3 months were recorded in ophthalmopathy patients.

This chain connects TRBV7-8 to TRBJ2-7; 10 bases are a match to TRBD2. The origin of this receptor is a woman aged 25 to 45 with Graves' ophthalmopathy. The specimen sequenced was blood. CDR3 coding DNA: TGTGCCAGCGGAAACGGACTAGCGGTCTACGAGCAGTACTTC. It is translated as CASGNGLAVYEQYF.